This T cell receptor (beta chain) was retrieved from a study of T cells in Graves' hyperthyroidism and ophthalmopathy. Study at large: Upon initial diagnosis and before any treatment, peripheral blood was collected. General observations from the study: A 13 V-J model separated ophthalmopathy from stable hyperthyroidism.

This CDR3 region has 12 residues. CDR1 and CDR2 (germline): DFQATT, SNEGSKA (reference sequence). V lost 6 bases and J lost 9, with 12 bases in between. Amplification of TCR beta CDR3 regions was performed using RNA transcripts as template. HTBI primers drove first-round RT-PCR of the TCR CDR3. One entry per CDR3 protein, called by TCRdb with MiXCR from the multiplex PCR reads. In the table there are 750,000 to 950,000 distinct CDR3 sequences, around 39% of which are singletons. Many counts were recorded for this clonotype. Its antigen is not known. The sequence derives from a man younger than 30 with Graves' hyperthyroidism. Sample: blood. The chain carries TRBV20-1 and TRBJ1-6, with D perhaps TRBD1 (5 bases). CDR3: CSAPGFVSPLHF. The DNA for the CDR3 is TGCAGTGCACCAGGGTTCGTTTCACCCCTCCACTTT.